This passage covers 22 T cell receptor beta chains from one sample sequenced in a study of control samples from healthy donors and cancer patients (dated by TCRdb to the early 2020s). The protocol used for the library was the immunoSEQ multiplex PCR assay. TCRdb limited this immuneACCESS table to in-frame rearrangements with V and J called. A share of clones is missing; checked studies link under half to unresolved V genes, and the rest is unexplained. This sample holds about 100,000 clones; 87% were observed only once. Together, the top ten hold over 15% of the sample. The sequencing input was blood. All receptors derive from a woman between 45 and 65 years old in good health.

V and J are TRBV9 and TRBJ2-5, with 12 positions matching TRBD2. CDR1 is SGDLS, CDR2 YYNGEE, per germline. The CDR3 has 16 residues. The junction had 8 bases not matched to a gene; V was cut back by 4 bases and J by 4 bases. The CDR3 region is CASSPRLAGVGETQYF. The CDR3 DNA reads TGTGCCAGCAGCCCCCGACTAGCGGGGGTGGGAGAGACCCAGTACTTC.

The chain has TRBV18 and TRBJ1-5; D not resolved. Germline V lookup: CDR1 KGHSH, CDR2 LQKENI. The CDR3 spans 15 residues. V gave up 6 bases and J gave up 4 bases, with 16 bases separating them. CDR3 bases: TGTGCCAGCTCCATGGGTAAGAGCGGGAATCAGCCCCAGCATTTT. Residues: CASSMGKSGNQPQHF.

The genes are TRBV7-8 and TRBJ2-3; 7 bases align to TRBD2. The germline V gene has CDR1 SGHVS and CDR2 FQNEAQ. This CDR3 region has 19 residues. Trimming cost V 3 bases and J 5 bases; bases outside gene matches: 20. The CDR3 here is CASSLPRSTSAPRGDTQYF. CDR3 nucleotides: TGTGCCAGCAGCTTGCCGAGGAGTACTAGCGCACCGAGGGGAGATACGCAGTATTTT.

This clone was picked up one time. The chain carries TRBV9 and TRBJ1-1, with 9 bases fitting TRBD1. The V gene end was trimmed by 5 bases and the J gene end by 0 bases; junction bases not matched to a gene: 8. The germline gives CDR1 SGDLS, CDR2 YYNGEE. There are 16 residues in the CDR3. In DNA, the CDR3 is TGTGCCAGCAGTGGACAGGGGCAAAGGATGAACACTGAAGCTTTCTTT. Its translation: CASSGQGQRMNTEAFF. The full variable domain, completed using reference TRBV9 and TRBJ1-1, is DSGVTQTPKHLITATGQRVTLRCSPRSGDLSVYWYQQSLDQGLQFLIQYYNGEERAKGNILERFSAQQFPDLHSELNLSSLELGDSALYFCASSGQGQRMNTEAFFGQGTRLTVV.

This rearrangement joins TRBV11-1 to TRBJ1-1, with a tentative D call TRBD1 (6 bases). In germline, CDR1 is SGHAT, CDR2 FQDESV (reference sequence). The V gene lost 6 bases and the J gene lost 4 bases, with 12 bases spanning the gap. CDR3 length: 13 residues. The CDR3 DNA sequence: TGTGCCAGCAGTTCAACAGGGACCACTGAAGCTTTCTTT. Protein sequence: CASSSTGTTEAFF.

The rearrangement uses TRBV19 and TRBJ1-2; D is unresolved. CDR3 length: 15 amino acids. Germline V CDR1 and CDR2: LNHDA, SQIVND (reference sequence). V lost 8 bases and J lost 9, with 25 bases in between. In DNA, the CDR3 is TGTGCCAGTTCCGAGCCGGGCCCTACCCTATATAGCTACACCTTC. This codes for CASSEPGPTLYSYTF.

The CDR3 sequence is CASSSGQVDGAEAFF. DNA of the CDR3: TGTGCCAGCAGCTCGGGACAGGTAGATGGGGCTGAAGCTTTCTTT. The chain uses TRBV7-9 and TRBJ1-1; 8 positions match TRBD1. Germline-derived CDR1 and CDR2 are SEHNR and FQNEAQ (reference sequence). The CDR3 has 15 residues. V shed 4 bases and J 6 bases; nucleotides not matched to a gene: 10.

V and J are TRBV19 and TRBJ2-3, with D uncertain. The CDR3 is 14 amino acids. The V end lost 5 bases, the J end lost 0 bases, and 9 bases lay between the germline ends. Germline-derived CDR1 and CDR2 are LNHDA and SQIVND (reference sequence). This CDR3 reads CASSPTSSTDTQYF. DNA for the CDR3: TGTGCCAGTAGTCCCACCAGCAGCACAGATACGCAGTATTTT.

This rearrangement joins TRBV7-2 to TRBJ2-3; D gene ambiguous. Germline CDR1 is SGHTA and CDR2 is FQGNSA. CDR3 length: 13 residues. V shed 1 base and J shed 4 bases, with 6 bases lying between them. CDR3 nucleotide sequence: TGTGCCAGCAGCTTAGGCCTCGCAGATACGCAGTATTTT. Translated: CASSLGLADTQYF.

This chain links TRBV15 with TRBJ1-2, with D uncertain. V gave up 5 bases and J gave up 4 bases, with 8 bases separating them. The CDR3 is made up of 12 amino acids. Germline V gives CDR1 LNHNV, CDR2 YYDKDF (reference sequence). The CDR3 is CATSLGLYGYTF. The DNA of the CDR3 is TGTGCCACCAGCCTCGGGCTCTATGGCTACACCTTC.

This chain uses TRBV9 with TRBJ1-2, with D possibly matching TRBD1 (5 bases). Germline V gives CDR1 SGDLS, CDR2 YYNGEE. Between the trimmed V and J ends, which lost 3 bases and 1 base, there was a span of 16 bases. The CDR3 covers 16 residues. The CDR3 protein is CASSGRPGTVNYGYTF. The CDR3 bases are TGTGCCAGCAGCGGCCGTCCCGGGACGGTTAACTATGGCTACACCTTC.

V gene TRBV11-2 combines with J gene TRBJ2-5; D perhaps matches TRBD2 (6 bases). V lost 5 bases to trimming and J lost 0 bases, with 7 bases between them. Germline V gene lookup returns CDR1 SGHAT and CDR2 FQNNGV. The CDR3 consists of 13 residues. This CDR3 is CASSRGNQETQYF. The CDR3 region has the DNA TGTGCCAGCAGCCGCGGGAACCAAGAGACCCAGTACTTC.

The V gene is TRBV7-9, the J gene TRBJ2-1, with a tentative D call TRBD2 (6 bases). Germline V lookup: CDR1 SEHNR, CDR2 FQNEAQ (reference sequence). V was trimmed by 3 bases and J by 9 bases, leaving 15 bases between them. The CDR3 totals 14 residues. The CDR3 here is CASSFTSGGSEQFF. CDR3 bases: TGTGCCAGCAGCTTCACATCTGGGGGGAGTGAGCAGTTCTTC.

Remarks on this clone: This specimen includes other DNA sequences encoding the same CDR3. This chain connects TRBV5-1 to TRBJ2-7; no clear D. Germline assignment: CDR1 SGHRS and CDR2 YFSETQ. Trimming took 0 bases from V and 2 from J, leaving 9 bases between them. The CDR3 loop spans 14 amino acids. CDR3 sequence reads: CASSLVVSPYEQYF. The CDR3 DNA follows: TGCGCCAGCAGCTTGGTGGTCAGCCCCTACGAGCAGTACTTC.

This rearrangement joins TRBV13 to TRBJ1-6; unclear D gene. The CDR3 has 13 amino acids. CDR1 PRHDT and CDR2 FYEKMQ come from the germline V gene (reference sequence). V lost 2 bases and J lost 10, with 9 bases in between. This CDR3 reads CASSLSEVSPLHF. CDR3 nucleotides: TGTGCCAGCAGCTTATCGGAGGTCTCACCCCTCCACTTT.

This clone was observed a single time. The chain has TRBV19 and TRBJ2-1, with 10 positions matching TRBD2. Germline V gives CDR1 LNHDA, CDR2 SQIVND (reference sequence). V was pared by 6 bases and J by 7 bases, with 6 bases of the junction left unmatched. The CDR3 consists of 14 residues. The CDR3 reads CASRPSGRGNEQFF. In DNA, the CDR3 is TGTGCCAGTAGGCCCAGCGGGAGGGGGAATGAGCAGTTCTTC.

This chain uses TRBV7-8 with TRBJ2-1; a weak D match, TRBD2 (6 bases). The germline V and J ends were trimmed by 5 bases and 9 bases, with 17 bases remaining between them. Germline V gene lookup returns CDR1 SGHVS and CDR2 FQNEAQ. The CDR3 is 14 residues long. The CDR3 here is CASSPGGGTGEQFF. The CDR3 nucleotides are TGTGCCAGCAGCCCCGGTGGGGGGACGGGTGAGCAGTTCTTC.

This clone was picked up a small number of times. The chain employs TRBV24-1 and TRBJ1-1, with no clear D. Germline V lookup: CDR1 KGHDR, CDR2 SFDVKD. The CDR3 sequence is 12 residues long. V lost 5 bases and J lost 1, with 4 bases in between. CDR3 sequence (DNA): TGTGCCACCAGTGCCTCGAACACTGAAGCTTTCTTT. Its protein product is CATSASNTEAFF.

The rearrangement joins TRBV21-1 to TRBJ2-7; TRBD1 is the table's D call and was not checked against the DNA. TRBV21-1 represents a pseudogene. This CDR3 region has 15 residues. CDR3 in DNA: TGTGCCAGCAGCAACAGGGCTCGCTTCTCCTACGAGCAGTACGTC. Translating gives CASSNRARFSYEQYV.

The rearrangement joins TRBV4-2 to TRBJ2-7; a weak D match, TRBD2 (6 bases). Trimming left V 4 bases short and J 3 bases short, with 16 bases between. Germline V CDR1 and CDR2: LGHNA, YNFKEQ. CDR3 length equals 15 residues. CDR3 coding DNA: TGTGCCAGCAGCCTTTCCACGGGTAGCGGCTACGAGCAGTACTTC. Amino acid sequence: CASSLSTGSGYEQYF.

The chain recombines TRBV29-1 with TRBJ1-1; D is ambiguous. V was pared by 7 bases and J by 4 bases, with 13 bases between. Germline V gives CDR1 SQVTM, CDR2 ANQGSEA. The CDR3 is 12 residues long. CDR3 DNA sequence: TGCAGCGCCCACCGTGGTTTCACTGAAGCTTTCTTT. Protein product: CSAHRGFTEAFF.

The chain has TRBV24-1 and TRBJ1-5; a possible D gene is TRBD1 (5 bases). Germline CDR1 KGHDR, CDR2 SFDVKD. The V gene lost 5 bases and the J gene lost 0 bases, with 13 bases spanning the gap. The CDR3 is made up of 16 amino acids. This CDR3 reads CATSGQGGYSNQPQHF. Here the CDR3 DNA reads TGTGCCACCAGTGGGCAGGGCGGTTATAGCAATCAGCCCCAGCATTTT.